This T cell receptor (beta chain) was sequenced for a study of T cells in Graves' hyperthyroidism and ophthalmopathy. Overall study context: Staff took peripheral blood when the initial diagnosis was made, before any treatment began. General observations from the study: Most thyroid clonotypes that were expanded above 0.001 also turned up in blood.

Patients showing uncontrolled infection, other autoimmune disease, pregnancy or lactation were ineligible. TCR beta CDR3 regions were amplified from RNA. Researchers ran a first-round RT-PCR on the TCR CDR3 using the HTBI primer set. TCRdb processed the multiplex PCR reads anew with MiXCR; each CDR3 protein has one entry. Here the sample spans a few hundred thousand distinct CDR3 sequences, around 14% being singletons. There are a few counts of this clonotype. What it binds is not known. The sequenced sample consisted of blood. The TCR comes from a woman aged 25 to 39 with Graves' hyperthyroidism.

Here the CDR3 DNA reads TGTGCCAGCAGTACAGGGACAGTCATGAACACTGAAGCTTTCTTT. Residues: CASSTGTVMNTEAFF. The V and J genes are TRBV27 and TRBJ1-1; 7 bases match TRBD1. Germline assignment: CDR1 MNHEY and CDR2 SMNVEV (reference sequence). CDR3 length: 15 residues. J was trimmed by 0 bases and V by 5 bases; bases with no gene match: 6.